Listed here are 19 T cell receptor beta chains from one sample, sequenced in a study of tumor-infiltrating lymphocytes in oesophageal squamous cell carcinoma. One entry per CDR3 protein results from TCRdb running MiXCR on the PCR reads. The data hold over 15,000 distinct CDR3 sequences, with 40% observed a single time. Source material: blood. All receptors come from a male donor with esophageal squamous cell carcinoma.

The CDR3 coding sequence is TGTGCCAGCAGCTCGGGACCAACCTACGAGCAGTACTTC. It encodes CASSSGPTYEQYF. V and J are TRBV7-3 and TRBJ2-7, with D tentatively TRBD1 or TRBD2 (5 bases each). Germline CDR1 and CDR2: SGHTA and FQGTGA. This CDR3 region has 13 residues. Trimming cost V 4 bases and J 2 bases, with 9 bases left between them. The complete variable domain, with remaining parts taken from reference TRBV7-3 and TRBJ2-7, reads GAGVSQTPSNKVTEKGKYVELRCDPISGHTALYWYRQSLGQGPEFLIYFQGTGAADDSGLPNDRFFAVRPEGSVSTLKIQRTERGDSAVYLCASSSGPTYEQYFGPGTRLTVT.

This clonotype was detected many times. The rearrangement links TRBV19 to TRBJ1-3; TRBD1 matches 10 bases. The germline V gene has CDR1 LNHDA and CDR2 SQIVND (reference sequence). The CDR3 extends over 18 amino acids. The V and J ends lost 11 bases and 9 bases, in that order; junction bases with no gene match: 25. CDR3 residues: CARYQRQGAKRGFGTIYF. CDR3 nucleotide sequence: TGTGCCCGATATCAACGACAGGGGGCAAAGAGGGGGTTTGGCACCATATATTTT. The whole variable domain, filled in from reference TRBV19 and TRBJ1-3, reads DGGITQSPKYLFRKEGQNVTLSCEQNLNHDAMYWYRQDPGQGLRLIYYSQIVNDFQKGDIAEGYSVSREKKESFPLTVTSAQKNPTAFYLCARYQRQGAKRGFGTIYFGEGSWLTVV.

This clonotype was recorded many times. The chain has TRBV5-4 and TRBJ1-1; D might be TRBD1 (6 bases). The CDR3 extends over 13 amino acids. CDR1 SGHNT and CDR2 YYREEE come from the germline V gene (reference sequence). The V end lost 1 base, the J end lost 4 bases, and 8 bases lay between the germline ends. The CDR3 sequence is CASSLTGITEAFF. The CDR3, as DNA: TGTGCCAGCAGCTTGACAGGGATCACTGAAGCTTTCTTT.

In this sample, this clonotype turned up many times. This chain uses TRBV4-2 with TRBJ1-2, with D perhaps matching TRBD1 (6 bases). This CDR3 has 15 residues. Germline CDR1 and CDR2: LGHNA and YNFKEQ. The V end was cut by 2 bases, the J end by 4 bases, with 14 bases between. The CDR3 loop is CASSQYSAGAYGYTF. The CDR3 bases are TGTGCCAGCAGCCAATATAGTGCAGGGGCCTATGGCTACACCTTC.

This clonotype was detected many times. The V call is TRBV11-2, the J call TRBJ2-7; tentatively, D is TRBD1 (6 bases). Germline loops: CDR1 SGHAT, CDR2 FQNNGV. The CDR3 is 12 amino acids. Trimming took off 1 base at V and 12 bases at J, with 13 bases between the two ends. The CDR3 DNA reads TGTGCCAGCAGCTTAGGCGACAGGTTGGGGTACTTC. Translating it yields CASSLGDRLGYF.

The table lists this clonotype with many counts. A much larger clone differs from this one at a single base, so this may be a read error. The V gene is TRBV11-2, the J gene TRBJ2-7, with 7 bases fitting TRBD2. The CDR3 has 14 residues. CDR1 and CDR2 from the germline V gene are SGHAT and FQNNGV. V lost 0 bases, J lost 7 bases, and 6 bases stayed unmatched. CDR3 coding DNA: TGTGCCAGCAGCTTAGACAGGGACTACAATGAGCAGTACTTC. It codes for CASSLDRDYNEQYF.

This clonotype appeared many times. The chain is built from TRBV10-3 and TRBJ1-2; D ambiguous. Germline V gene data show CDR1 as ENHRY and CDR2 as SYGVKD. V was trimmed by 0 bases and J by 2 bases, leaving 7 bases between them. The CDR3 is 14 residues long. The CDR3 protein is CAISESPLNYGYTF. CDR3 in DNA: TGTGCCATCAGTGAGTCGCCACTGAACTATGGCTACACCTTC.

This clonotype was recorded only once. The CDR3 loop reads CASSKGGSASYEQYF. The CDR3 DNA follows: TGTGCCAGCAGTAAAGGGGGCTCCGCATCCTACGAGCAGTACTTC. The chain links TRBV28 to TRBJ2-7; the match to TRBD1 covers 7 bases. In germline, CDR1 is MDHEN, CDR2 SYDVKM. The CDR3 sequence is 15 residues long. V was pared by 5 bases and J by 1 base, with 8 bases of the junction left unmatched.

There are a few counts of this clonotype. The gene calls are TRBV18 and TRBJ2-7; the D gene is possibly TRBD1 (6 bases). Germline V lookup: CDR1 KGHSH, CDR2 LQKENI. V lost 0 bases and J lost 2, with 11 bases in between. This CDR3 is 15 amino acids long. The CDR3 DNA follows: TGTGCCAGCTCACCACCCACTAGGGGGACCTACGAGCAGTACTTC. Its translation is CASSPPTRGTYEQYF. Complete variable domain (other parts from reference TRBV18 and TRBJ2-7): NAGVMQNPRHLVRRRGQEARLRCSPMKGHSHVYWYRQLPEEGLKFMVYLQKENIIDESGMPKERFSAEFPKEGPSILRIQQVVRGDSAAYFCASSPPTRGTYEQYFGPGTRLTVT.

This clonotype rates as medium-sized. This chain connects TRBV6-4 to TRBJ2-3, with 9 positions matching TRBD2. The CDR3 is 15 amino acids. Losses at the gene ends were 3 bases for V and 5 bases for J; bases not matched to a gene: 6. Germline V gene sequence: CDR1 MRHNA, CDR2 SNTAGT. CDR3 amino acids: CASSDRAGGQDTQYF. As DNA, the CDR3 is TGTGCCAGCAGTGATAGAGCGGGAGGACAAGATACGCAGTATTTT.

This clonotype was detected a few times. The chain couples TRBV12-3 or TRBV12-4 to TRBJ1-2; perhaps TRBD1 as D (6 bases). The CDR3 is 15 residues long. Trimming took off 6 bases at V and 0 bases at J, with 14 bases between the two ends. The CDR3 sequence is CASRPRTASNYGYTF. The CDR3 region has the DNA TGTGCCAGCAGGCCCCGGACAGCTTCTAACTATGGCTACACCTTC.

This clonotype was counted between two and nine times. Given the absence of the conserved phenylalanine or tryptophan at the CDR3 end, a read error is likely. Because the CDR3's place on the DNA is in doubt, the DNA is left out and the CDR3 is given as listed by TCRdb. The gene calls are TRBV7-2 and TRBJ2-4; no DNA check was done on the table's D call, TRBD1. The CDR3 length is 11 residues, termini included. From germline, CDR1 is SGHTA and CDR2 FQGNSA. CDR3 sequence reads: CASSYPFGHHS.

The rearrangement uses TRBV29-1 and TRBJ1-1; D call uncertain. The CDR3 runs to 13 residues. V was pared by 5 bases and J by 0 bases, with 10 bases between. CDR1 SQVTM and CDR2 ANQGSEA come from the germline V gene. In DNA form, the CDR3 reads TGCAGCGTTCAAGTCGAACTGAACACTGAAGCTTTCTTT. Translating gives CSVQVELNTEAFF.

J is TRBJ2-2 and V is TRBV5-3; D might be TRBD1 (6 bases). TRBV5-3 is classed as an ORF, of uncertain function. This CDR3 region has 16 residues. The germline V and J ends were trimmed by 4 bases and 1 base, with 14 bases remaining between them. DNA of the CDR3: TGTGCCAGAAGCCACCGCCGGGACAAGAACACCGGGGAGCTGTTTTTT. Its translation: CARSHRRDKNTGELFF.

By share of the sample, this clonotype is medium-sized (0.01 to 0.1%). This chain uses TRBV7-3 with TRBJ2-2; 11 bases fit TRBD2. The CDR3 covers 15 residues. The V gene's germline CDR1 is SGHTA and CDR2 FQGTGA. V shed 2 bases, J shed 8 bases, and the junction held 4 bases outside the gene matches. The CDR3 sequence: CASSLVAGGPGELFF. CDR3 DNA: TGTGCCAGCAGCTTAGTAGCGGGGGGGCCTGGGGAGCTGTTTTTT.

The chain employs TRBV7-6 and TRBJ2-7; D uncertain. The tail of the sequence fits TRBJ2-5 better, so the J call may be wrong. Germline CDR1 reads SGHVS; CDR2 reads FNYEAQ. This CDR3 is 11 amino acids long. This CDR3 reads CASSVGETQYF. Here the CDR3 DNA reads TGTGCCAGCAGCGTTGGAGAGACCCAGTACTTC.

This clonotype has ten or more counts. This chain uses TRBV28 with TRBJ2-5, with D unresolved. The CDR3 is 13 amino acids. Germline CDR1 MDHEN, CDR2 SYDVKM. Trimming stripped 1 base from V and 7 bases from J, with 10 bases between. This chain's CDR3 is CASSLSQAGTQYF. The CDR3 nucleotides are TGTGCCAGCAGTTTATCCCAGGCTGGGACCCAGTACTTC.

This clonotype was detected ten times or more. The chain links TRBV27 to TRBJ2-7, with a tentative D call TRBD2 (5 bases). This CDR3 has 17 amino acids. V shed 2 bases and J shed 1 base, with 18 bases lying between them. Germline CDR1 reads MNHEY; CDR2 reads SMNVEV (reference sequence). CDR3 in amino acids: CASSLNPLGGYSYEQYF. CDR3 in DNA: TGTGCCAGCAGTTTAAACCCTTTGGGCGGGTATTCCTACGAGCAGTACTTC.

The chain links TRBV7-9 to TRBJ2-3, with 12 nucleotides matching TRBD2. CDR1 is SEHNR and CDR2 is FQNEAQ in the germline V gene (reference sequence). V lost 4 bases and J lost 5; bases outside the gene matches: 7. The CDR3 loop spans 16 amino acids. The CDR3 nucleotides read TGTGCCAGCAGCTCCCAGACTAGCGGGAGAGGAGATACGCAGTATTTT. Amino acids: CASSSQTSGRGDTQYF.